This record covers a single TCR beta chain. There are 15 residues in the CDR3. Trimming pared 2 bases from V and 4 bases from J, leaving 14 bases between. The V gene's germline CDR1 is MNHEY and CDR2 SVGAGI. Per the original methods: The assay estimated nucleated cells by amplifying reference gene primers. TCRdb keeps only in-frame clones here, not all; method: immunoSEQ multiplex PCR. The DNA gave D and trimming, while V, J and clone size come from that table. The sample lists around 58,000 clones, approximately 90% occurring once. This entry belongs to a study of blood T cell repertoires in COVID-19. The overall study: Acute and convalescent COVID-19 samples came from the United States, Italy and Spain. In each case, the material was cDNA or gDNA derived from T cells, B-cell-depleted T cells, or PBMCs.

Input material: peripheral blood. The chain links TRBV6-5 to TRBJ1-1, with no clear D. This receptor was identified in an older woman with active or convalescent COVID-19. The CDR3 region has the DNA TGTGCCAGCAGTTACCACAGAAAACCACCCACTGAAGCTTTCTTT. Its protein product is CASSYHRKPPTEAFF.